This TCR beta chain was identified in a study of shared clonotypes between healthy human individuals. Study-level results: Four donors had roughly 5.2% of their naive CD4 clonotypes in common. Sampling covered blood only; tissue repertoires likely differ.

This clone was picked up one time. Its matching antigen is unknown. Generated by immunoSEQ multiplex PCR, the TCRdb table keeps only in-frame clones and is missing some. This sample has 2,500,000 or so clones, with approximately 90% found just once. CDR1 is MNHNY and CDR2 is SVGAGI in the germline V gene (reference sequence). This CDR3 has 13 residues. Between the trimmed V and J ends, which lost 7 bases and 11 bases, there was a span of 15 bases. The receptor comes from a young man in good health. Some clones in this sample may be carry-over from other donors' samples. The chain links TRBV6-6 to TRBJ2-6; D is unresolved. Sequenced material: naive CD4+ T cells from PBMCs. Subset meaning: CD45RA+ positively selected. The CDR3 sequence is CASTSSVYDVLTF. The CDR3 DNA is TGTGCCAGCACCTCGAGCGTGTATGACGTCCTGACTTTC.